Below, 26 T cell receptor beta chains from the same sample are listed, as sequenced in a study of blood T cell repertoires in COVID-19. The data were produced by immunoSEQ multiplex PCR, yet TCRdb's version contains in-frame clones alone and is incomplete. Among 55,000 to 75,000 clones listed, roughly 70% were seen once. The sample consisted of peripheral blood. The receptors were gathered from a man aged 60 to 69 with acute or convalescent COVID-19.

The CDR3 DNA sequence: TGTGCCAGCAGTGAAAGGGTTGGCGGGAGTCTTATGGGTGAGCAGTTCTTC. Amino acids: CASSERVGGSLMGEQFF. The J gene is TRBJ2-1, the V gene TRBV6-1; TRBD2 agrees at 7 bases. The ends lost 2 bases at V and 9 bases at J; junction bases unmatched: 16. This CDR3 has 17 residues. Germline lookup yields CDR1 MNHNS and CDR2 SASEGT.

V and J are TRBV5-5 and TRBJ1-1; D perhaps matches TRBD1 (5 bases). The CDR3 is 15 residues long. V was trimmed by 1 base and J by 6 bases, leaving 16 bases between them. In germline, CDR1 is SGHKS, CDR2 YYEKEE (reference sequence). The CDR3 protein is CASSLLGRDGAEAFF. The CDR3 coding sequence is TGTGCCAGCAGCTTGCTGGGCAGGGATGGGGCTGAAGCTTTCTTT.

V and J are TRBV21-1 and TRBJ1-2; TRBD1, the D gene given by the table, was not confirmed from the DNA. TRBV21-1 counts as a pseudogene. The CDR3 contains 14 residues. CDR3 bases: TGTGCCAGCAGCTTCTGGGCCGCTTGCTATGGCTACACCTTC. Encoded protein: CASSFWAACYGYTF.

The chain employs TRBV2 and TRBJ2-1; D gene unclear. Germline CDR1 and CDR2: SNHLY and FYNNEI. The CDR3 runs 11 residues. V lost 8 bases and J lost 1, with 3 bases in between. CDR3 DNA: TGTGCCAGCCTGTCCTACAATGAGCAGTTCTTC. Translation gives CASLSYNEQFF.

CDR3 region: CASKVRGNYNEQFF. Written as DNA, the CDR3 is TGTGCCAGCAAGGTTCGCGGGAATTACAATGAGCAGTTCTTC. V and J are TRBV9 and TRBJ2-1; perhaps TRBD2 as D (6 bases). The CDR3 is 14 residues long. Looked up from germline, CDR1 is SGDLS and CDR2 is YYNGEE. The V and J ends lost 6 bases and 4 bases respectively, with 14 bases between them.

The chain links TRBV7-8 to TRBJ2-7; 7 nucleotides line up with TRBD1. Per the germline V gene, CDR1 is SGHVS and CDR2 is FQNEAQ. The CDR3 is made up of 14 amino acids. V was pared by 5 bases and J by 0 bases, with 4 bases of the junction left unmatched. This CDR3 reads CASSLTGDSYEQYF. The DNA of the CDR3 is TGTGCCAGCAGCCTCACAGGGGACTCCTACGAGCAGTACTTC.

This CDR3 reads CASSLGGQGSTGELFF. The CDR3 coding sequence is TGCGCCAGCAGCTTGGGTGGACAGGGGAGCACCGGGGAGCTGTTTTTT. The J gene is TRBJ2-2, the V gene TRBV5-1; 9 bases map to TRBD1. Trimming cost V 0 bases and J 4 bases; bases outside gene matches: 4. Per germline, CDR1 SGHRS and CDR2 YFSETQ. This CDR3 region has 16 residues.

This clone was seen more than once but under ten times. The gene calls are TRBV7-2 and TRBJ2-7, with 8 nucleotides matching TRBD1. With V trimmed by 1 base and J by 3 bases, 5 bases remained unmatched. Per germline, CDR1 SGHTA and CDR2 FQGNSA. The CDR3 consists of 15 residues. In DNA form, the CDR3 reads TGTGCCAGCAGCTTAGTACCGACAGGGGACTACGAGCAGTACTTC. It yields the protein CASSLVPTGDYEQYF.

This chain joins TRBV7-3 and TRBJ2-5, with 9 bases identical to TRBD2. After removal of 5 bases from V and 5 bases from J, the junction contained 12 bases not matched to a gene. In germline, CDR1 is SGHTA, CDR2 FQGTGA. CDR3 length: 16 amino acids. CDR3 in amino acids: CASSPSIAGAGETQYF. As DNA, the CDR3 is TGTGCCAGCAGCCCCAGTATAGCGGGGGCGGGGGAGACCCAGTACTTC.

In this sample, this clone turned up a few times. The rearrangement links TRBV11-2 to TRBJ2-7; 9 bases line up with TRBD2. CDR1 and CDR2 from the germline V gene are SGHAT and FQNNGV. The CDR3 contains 14 residues. Germline trimming cut 3 bases from V and 7 bases from J; bases unmatched to any gene: 7. The CDR3 sequence is CASSFLAGEDEQYF. The DNA of the CDR3 is TGTGCCAGCAGCTTCTTAGCGGGAGAGGATGAGCAGTACTTC. The full variable domain, in which reference TRBV11-2 and TRBJ2-7 provide the parts outside the CDR3, is EAGVAQSPRYKIIEKRQSVAFWCNPISGHATLYWYQQILGQGPKLLIQFQNNGVVDDSQLPKDRFSAERLKGVDSTLKIQPAKLEDSAVYLCASSFLAGEDEQYFGPGTRLTVT.

The gene calls are TRBV19 and TRBJ1-1; 9 bases are shared with TRBD1. V shed 4 bases, J shed 3 bases, and the junction held 3 bases outside the gene matches. The CDR3 has 14 residues. In germline, CDR1 is LNHDA, CDR2 SQIVND (reference sequence). CDR3 loop: CASSTDRGDTEAFF. The CDR3 DNA follows: TGTGCCAGTAGTACCGACAGGGGGGACACTGAAGCTTTCTTT.

V usage is TRBV6-4 and J usage is TRBJ2-3; 10 bases map to TRBD2. The V and J ends lost 4 bases and 2 bases, in that order; junction bases with no gene match: 6. The CDR3 loop spans 16 amino acids. Germline V gene sequence: CDR1 MRHNA, CDR2 SNTAGT. CDR3 coding DNA: TGTGCCAGCAGTGTTACTAGCGGGGAAGTCACAGATACGCAGTATTTT. This gives the protein CASSVTSGEVTDTQYF.

This clone was observed a few times. The chain employs TRBV11-2 and TRBJ2-1, with 9 bases lining up with TRBD2. The germline gives CDR1 SGHAT, CDR2 FQNNGV. The CDR3 is made up of 17 amino acids. The ends lost 0 bases at V and 6 bases at J; junction bases unmatched: 9. The CDR3 loop is CASSLDLLAGFPNEQFF. CDR3 nucleotides: TGTGCCAGCAGCTTAGATCTGCTAGCGGGATTCCCCAATGAGCAGTTCTTC.

The chain couples TRBV7-7 to TRBJ2-5; D unclear. The CDR3 loop spans 11 amino acids. V gave up 5 bases and J gave up 5 bases, with 6 bases separating them. Germline values: CDR1 SSHAT, CDR2 FNYEAQ (reference sequence). The DNA for the CDR3 is TGTGCCAGCAGCCCTAGGGAGACCCAGTACTTC. This sequence encodes CASSPRETQYF.

The genes are TRBV18 and TRBJ2-1; no firm D call. From germline, CDR1 is KGHSH and CDR2 LQKENI. The CDR3 totals 13 residues. V shed 4 bases and J shed 3 bases, with 7 bases lying between them. The chain's CDR3 is CASSLASYNEQFF. The DNA for the CDR3 is TGTGCCAGCTCACTAGCTAGCTACAATGAGCAGTTCTTC.

The rearrangement uses TRBV10-3 and TRBJ2-7; a possible D gene is TRBD2 (7 bases). The CDR3 is 15 residues long. V lost 2 bases to trimming and J lost 5 bases, with 16 bases between them. Germline V lookup: CDR1 ENHRY, CDR2 SYGVKD. The CDR3 DNA reads TGTGCCATCAGTGAGGGGGGGGCCGATTTCAACGAGCAGTACTTC. Protein product: CAISEGGADFNEQYF.

This chain's CDR3 is CASSENGEVFSEAFF. The CDR3 region has the DNA TGTGCCAGCAGTGAAAATGGAGAGGTGTTTTCTGAAGCTTTCTTT. The chain employs TRBV2 and TRBJ1-1; unclear D gene. This CDR3 contains 15 residues. Germline lookup yields CDR1 SNHLY and CDR2 FYNNEI. Trimming removed 2 bases at V and 6 bases at J, with 16 bases between.

The V and J genes are TRBV5-6 and TRBJ2-2; possibly TRBD2 for D (5 bases). The CDR3 is made up of 16 amino acids. Germline V lookup: CDR1 SGHDT, CDR2 YYEEEE. Trimming took 4 bases from V and 0 from J, leaving 13 bases between them. In DNA form, the CDR3 reads TGTGCCAGCAGCGCGGACTTGGCTTCGAACACCGGGGAGCTGTTTTTT. It specifies CASSADLASNTGELFF. The full variable domain, in which reference TRBV5-6 and TRBJ2-2 provide the parts outside the CDR3, is DAGVTQSPTHLIKTRGQQVTLRCSPKSGHDTVSWYQQALGQGPQFIFQYYEEEERQRGNFPDRFSGHQFPNYSSELNVNALLLGDSALYLCASSADLASNTGELFFGEGSRLTVL.

V and J are TRBV4-1 and TRBJ1-2, with 8 positions matching TRBD1. This CDR3 comprises 19 residues. V lost 0 bases and J lost 0; bases outside the gene matches: 12. Germline values: CDR1 MGHRA, CDR2 YSYEKL. CDR3 sequence: CASSQEPTGEPHPNYGYTF. DNA of the CDR3: TGCGCCAGCAGCCAAGAACCGACAGGGGAGCCCCATCCTAACTATGGCTACACCTTC.

This clone counts as medium-sized. The chain carries TRBV24-1 and TRBJ2-7; 7 nucleotides line up with TRBD1. Per the germline V gene, CDR1 is KGHDR and CDR2 is SFDVKD. V trimming: 9 bases; J trimming: 5 bases; junction bases outside the gene matches: 18. The length of the CDR3 is 16 residues. CDR3 amino acids: CATPSQAMTGPHEQYV. The CDR3 region has the DNA TGTGCCACCCCTTCCCAAGCCATGACAGGGCCCCACGAGCAGTACGTC.

The rearrangement uses TRBV7-3 and TRBJ2-5; TRBD1 matches 9 bases. CDR3 length equals 15 residues. From germline, CDR1 is SGHTA and CDR2 FQGTGA. After removal of 5 bases from V and 5 bases from J, the junction contained 9 bases not matched to a gene. CDR3 in amino acids: CASSLQGADRETQYF. The CDR3, as DNA: TGTGCCAGCAGCCTACAGGGGGCGGACCGGGAGACCCAGTACTTC.

The V gene is TRBV5-8, the J gene TRBJ2-7; D is undetermined. V gave up 4 bases and J gave up 5 bases, with 13 bases separating them. CDR3 length: 13 residues. Per the germline V gene, CDR1 is SGHTS and CDR2 is YDEGEE. CDR3 sequence (DNA): TGTGCCAGCAGCCCTTTGCTGGCAGACGAGCAGTACTTC. Translating gives CASSPLLADEQYF.

The chain links TRBV28 to TRBJ2-7; 11 nucleotides match TRBD1. Germline V gene lookup returns CDR1 MDHEN and CDR2 SYDVKM. The CDR3 consists of 16 residues. Germline trimming cut 7 bases from V and 5 bases from J; bases unmatched to any gene: 13. The CDR3 nucleotides read TGTGCCAGCAACTCACCCGGGACAGGGGGAGGAGACGAGCAGTACTTC. Protein product: CASNSPGTGGGDEQYF.

The chain couples TRBV20-1 to TRBJ1-1, with 7 bases lining up with TRBD1. The trim removed 8 bases at V and 11 bases at J, leaving 11 bases unmatched. The CDR3 covers 11 residues. Per germline, CDR1 DFQATT and CDR2 SNEGSKA (reference sequence). This CDR3 is CSTGDEGKAFF. CDR3 nucleotide sequence: TGCAGTACAGGGGACGAGGGCAAGGCTTTCTTT.

This sequence joins TRBV24-1 and TRBJ2-1, with D maybe TRBD2 (6 bases). The CDR3 has 15 residues. CDR1 is KGHDR and CDR2 is SFDVKD in the germline V gene. V was trimmed by 2 bases and J by 8 bases, leaving 15 bases between them. CDR3 sequence reads: CATSDSTTSEYEQFF. The CDR3, as DNA: TGTGCCACCAGTGATTCCACGACTAGTGAGTATGAGCAGTTCTTC.

This chain links TRBV7-3 with TRBJ2-1, with 10 bases matching TRBD1. Germline assignment: CDR1 SGHTA and CDR2 FQGTGA. The CDR3 totals 14 residues. The junction had 1 base not matched to a gene; V was cut back by 2 bases and J by 6 bases. Here the CDR3 DNA reads TGTGCCAGCAGCTTAGACAGGGGGCGCAATGAGCAGTTCTTC. It is translated as CASSLDRGRNEQFF.